This is a list of T cell receptor beta chains from one sample in a study of blood T cell repertoires in COVID-19. Sequenced by immunoSEQ multiplex PCR; TCRdb stores in-frame clones only, minus some. The profile shows about 350,000 clones, roughly 84% of them singletons. Sequenced: PBMCs or T cells enriched from blood (not recorded which). The receptor source for this set is a woman in her 30s who had recovered from COVID-19. Both conserved end residues are part of each CDR3. Each record gives: D gene, V gene, clone size, J gene, CDR3 DNA, CDR3 protein. The D gene is left open where the match is weak. A clone size is listed for some rows: how often the clone was seen (once, few, many), or a class if it is expanded.

d_gene: -; v_gene: TRBV9; abundance: -; j_gene: TRBJ2-1; CDR3nt: TGTGCCAGCAGCCCCAGCGGCCCGCCCGACAATGAGCAGTTCTTC; CDR3aa: CASSPSGPPDNEQFF
d_gene: TRBD1; v_gene: TRBV7-8; abundance: -; j_gene: TRBJ1-1; CDR3nt: TGTGCCAGCAGCTTAGGGACAGGAAGTATTGAAGCTTTCTTT; CDR3aa: CASSLGTGSIEAFF
d_gene: TRBD1; v_gene: TRBV19; abundance: -; j_gene: TRBJ1-1; CDR3nt: TGTGCCAGTAGTACGGGACAGGGAGGCGCTTTCTTT; CDR3aa: CASSTGQGGAFF
d_gene: -; v_gene: TRBV9; abundance: -; j_gene: TRBJ1-2; CDR3nt: TGTGCCAGCGGCGGTTACGGCAGGATTAACTATGGCTACACCTTC; CDR3aa: CASGGYGRINYGYTF
d_gene: TRBD2; v_gene: TRBV6-4; abundance: -; j_gene: TRBJ2-1; CDR3nt: TGTGCCAGCAGTGACACTAGCGGGGGGTACAATGAGCAGTTCTTC; CDR3aa: CASSDTSGGYNEQFF
d_gene: -; v_gene: TRBV7-9; abundance: few; j_gene: TRBJ1-3; CDR3nt: TGTGCCAGCAGCTTACCCACAGGATCCTCTGGAAACACCATATATTTT; CDR3aa: CASSLPTGSSGNTIYF
d_gene: TRBD2; v_gene: TRBV28; abundance: once; j_gene: TRBJ2-3; CDR3nt: TGTGCCAGCAGGGCACTAGCGGGGGGCACAGATACGCAGTATTTT; CDR3aa: CASRALAGGTDTQYF
d_gene: -; v_gene: TRBV5-8; abundance: -; j_gene: TRBJ1-5; CDR3nt: TGTGCCAGCAGCAAAACAGGACACCTTAGCAATCAGCCCCAGCATTTT; CDR3aa: CASSKTGHLSNQPQHF
d_gene: -; v_gene: TRBV24-1; abundance: -; j_gene: TRBJ2-2; CDR3nt: TGTGCCACCAGTGATTTCGGGGCTCACAGGGATAATCTGGTCGGGGAGCTGTTTTTT; CDR3aa: CATSDFGAHRDNLVGELFF
d_gene: -; v_gene: TRBV5-1; abundance: -; j_gene: TRBJ1-2; CDR3nt: TGCGCCAGCAGCCCACAGGGTGTGGATGGCTACACCTTC; CDR3aa: CASSPQGVDGYTF
d_gene: -; v_gene: TRBV5-8; abundance: -; j_gene: TRBJ1-6; CDR3nt: TGTGCCAGCAGCCTGCCCGGCAGGGGCGATTCACCCCTCCACTTT; CDR3aa: CASSLPGRGDSPLHF
d_gene: -; v_gene: TRBV6-1; abundance: -; j_gene: TRBJ1-6; CDR3nt: TGTGCCAGCAGTGAAGCGCATGGGGGGGCAGGGAATTCACCCCTCCACTTT; CDR3aa: CASSEAHGGAGNSPLHF
d_gene: TRBD2; v_gene: TRBV3-1/TRBV3-2; abundance: -; j_gene: TRBJ2-7; CDR3nt: TGTGCCAGCAGCCAACCTAGCGGGGGGGCCTACGAGCAGTACTTC; CDR3aa: CASSQPSGGAYEQYF
d_gene: TRBD1; v_gene: TRBV19; abundance: -; j_gene: TRBJ1-2; CDR3nt: TGTGCCAGTAGGACAGGGGCGCGTGGCTACACCTTC; CDR3aa: CASRTGARGYTF
d_gene: -; v_gene: TRBV18; abundance: -; j_gene: TRBJ1-4; CDR3nt: TGTGCCAGCTCACCACGTGGAGGTGAAAATGAAAAACTGTTTTTT; CDR3aa: CASSPRGGENEKLFF
d_gene: -; v_gene: TRBV30; abundance: -; j_gene: TRBJ2-1; CDR3nt: TGTGCCTGGAGGGGGGGGCAGGACATCAACCGTACACTGTCCTACAATGAGCAGTTCTTC; CDR3aa: CAWRGGQDINRTLSYNEQFF
d_gene: -; v_gene: TRBV5-4; abundance: few; j_gene: TRBJ1-4; CDR3nt: TGTGCCAGCAGCTTTGACACCTCAACTAATGAAAAACTGTTTTTT; CDR3aa: CASSFDTSTNEKLFF
d_gene: TRBD1; v_gene: TRBV28; abundance: once; j_gene: TRBJ1-5; CDR3nt: TGTGCCAGCAGCTCCGTTAAGACAGGGGGGGCTCCTAGCAATCAGCCCCAGCATTTT; CDR3aa: CASSSVKTGGAPSNQPQHF
d_gene: -; v_gene: TRBV7-9; abundance: -; j_gene: TRBJ1-5; CDR3nt: TGTGCCAGCAGCCCTGGAGGGGATCAGCCCCAGCATTTT; CDR3aa: CASSPGGDQPQHF
d_gene: -; v_gene: TRBV6-6; abundance: -; j_gene: TRBJ2-5; CDR3nt: TGTGCCAGCAGTTACCCAGTAGCGACGGATCAAGAGACCCAGTACTTC; CDR3aa: CASSYPVATDQETQYF